Listed below are T cell receptor beta chains from one sample, sequenced in a study of T-cell memory formation after mild COVID-19. TCRdb itself ran the 5' RACE reads through MiXCR, one entry per CDR3 protein. Of about 360,000 distinct CDR3 sequences in the sample, roughly 13% were seen once. Sequenced sample: PBMCs or a T cell subset sorted from them (not recorded which). The receptors were gathered from a young man who had mild COVID-19 (a few samples of this study predate the infection). Cell type and time point are not known. Each CDR3 is given with its conserved first and last residue. Each record gives: J gene, D gene, V gene, clone size, CDR3 protein, CDR3 DNA. D genes are given only for firm matches. A clone size is listed for some rows: how often the clone was seen (once, few, many), or a class if it is expanded.

J gene: TRBJ2-5
D gene: .
V gene: TRBV14
clone size: .
CDR3 protein: CASSPYGTETQYF
CDR3 DNA: TGTGCCAGCAGCCCCTACGGGACAGAGACCCAGTACTTC

J gene: TRBJ2-2
D gene: TRBD2
V gene: TRBV11-2
clone size: few
CDR3 protein: CASSPGTSGLTGELFF
CDR3 DNA: TGTGCCAGCAGCCCAGGGACTAGCGGACTCACCGGGGAGCTGTTTTTT

J gene: TRBJ2-7
D gene: .
V gene: TRBV6-5
clone size: few
CDR3 protein: CASSISTGHNTYEQYF
CDR3 DNA: TGTGCCAGCAGTATCTCGACAGGTCACAACACCTACGAGCAGTACTTC

J gene: TRBJ1-4
D gene: .
V gene: TRBV25-1
clone size: .
CDR3 protein: CASSEPGRGEKLFF
CDR3 DNA: TGTGCCAGTTCGGAACCGGGGCGCGGTGAAAAACTGTTTTTT

J gene: TRBJ1-2
D gene: .
V gene: TRBV6-1
clone size: .
CDR3 protein: CASSEPQVPSRTF
CDR3 DNA: TGTGCCAGCAGTGAACCCCAAGTACCGTCCCGCACCTTC

J gene: TRBJ2-3
D gene: .
V gene: TRBV20-1
clone size: few
CDR3 protein: CSARDRTLGSTDTQYF
CDR3 DNA: TGCAGTGCTAGAGATAGAACTCTAGGCAGCACAGATACGCAGTATTTT

J gene: TRBJ2-3
D gene: .
V gene: TRBV10-2
clone size: many
CDR3 protein: CASSESSDTQYF
CDR3 DNA: TGCGCCAGCAGTGAGTCGTCAGATACGCAGTATTTT

J gene: TRBJ2-2
D gene: .
V gene: TRBV7-3
clone size: .
CDR3 protein: CASSPPGVTGELFF
CDR3 DNA: TGTGCCAGCAGCCCACCTGGGGTCACCGGGGAGCTGTTTTTT

J gene: TRBJ2-1
D gene: .
V gene: TRBV7-8
clone size: many
CDR3 protein: CASSFRGANEQFF
CDR3 DNA: TGTGCCAGCAGCTTCAGGGGCGCGAATGAGCAGTTCTTC

J gene: TRBJ1-2
D gene: .
V gene: TRBV20-1
clone size: few
CDR3 protein: CSARERNYYGYTF
CDR3 DNA: TGCAGTGCTAGGGAGAGGAACTACTATGGCTACACCTTC

J gene: TRBJ2-2
D gene: TRBD2
V gene: TRBV7-9
clone size: few
CDR3 protein: CASRDTSGANTGELFF
CDR3 DNA: TGTGCCAGCAGAGATACTAGCGGGGCGAACACCGGGGAGCTGTTTTTT

J gene: TRBJ2-1
D gene: .
V gene: TRBV19
clone size: .
CDR3 protein: CASSRYGLEQFF
CDR3 DNA: TGTGCCAGTAGCCGATACGGACTTGAGCAGTTCTTC

J gene: TRBJ2-5
D gene: .
V gene: TRBV5-5
clone size: .
CDR3 protein: CASSFDVGRNQYF
CDR3 DNA: TGTGCCAGCAGCTTTGATGTGGGACGTAACCAGTACTTC

J gene: TRBJ2-7
D gene: .
V gene: TRBV4-1
clone size: many
CDR3 protein: CASSQARGYYEQYF
CDR3 DNA: TGCGCCAGCAGCCAAGCCCGGGGATACTACGAGCAGTACTTC

J gene: TRBJ2-4
D gene: .
V gene: TRBV5-1
clone size: few
CDR3 protein: CASRNPTRGSGLAKNIQYF
CDR3 DNA: TGCGCCAGCAGGAACCCGACCCGGGGATCGGGGCTAGCCAAAAACATTCAGTACTTC

J gene: TRBJ1-2
D gene: .
V gene: TRBV6-5
clone size: .
CDR3 protein: CASSYGVSYGYTF
CDR3 DNA: TGTGCCAGCAGTTACGGGGTTAGCTATGGCTACACCTTC

J gene: TRBJ2-7
D gene: .
V gene: TRBV6-2/TRBV6-3
clone size: .
CDR3 protein: CASTLAGDYEQYF
CDR3 DNA: TGTGCCAGCACCCTGGCCGGTGACTACGAGCAGTACTTC

J gene: TRBJ2-5
D gene: TRBD2
V gene: TRBV20-1
clone size: few
CDR3 protein: CSAAGTSGGDSPLAQYF
CDR3 DNA: TGCAGTGCTGCAGGGACTAGCGGGGGGGATAGCCCATTGGCCCAGTACTTC

J gene: TRBJ2-1
D gene: .
V gene: TRBV10-2
clone size: .
CDR3 protein: CASSESGGRSYNEQFF
CDR3 DNA: TGCGCCAGCAGTGAGTCTGGCGGTCGCTCCTACAATGAGCAGTTCTTC

J gene: TRBJ2-5
D gene: TRBD2
V gene: TRBV20-1
clone size: .
CDR3 protein: CSAREASGDQETQYF
CDR3 DNA: TGCAGTGCTAGAGAGGCTAGCGGGGACCAAGAGACCCAGTACTTC

J gene: TRBJ2-5
D gene: TRBD2
V gene: TRBV2
clone size: few
CDR3 protein: CASSPYGLEETQYF
CDR3 DNA: TGTGCCAGCAGCCCATACGGACTAGAAGAGACCCAGTACTTC

J gene: TRBJ1-1
D gene: .
V gene: TRBV24-1
clone size: few
CDR3 protein: CATSWFEAFF
CDR3 DNA: TGTGCCACCAGTTGGTTTGAAGCTTTCTTT

J gene: TRBJ2-2
D gene: .
V gene: TRBV20-1
clone size: few
CDR3 protein: CSLQVNTGELFF
CDR3 DNA: TGCAGTTTGCAGGTGAACACCGGGGAGCTGTTTTTT

J gene: TRBJ2-7
D gene: TRBD1
V gene: TRBV4-1
clone size: few
CDR3 protein: CASSPRGRDRAYEQYF
CDR3 DNA: TGCGCCAGCAGCCCCAGGGGACGGGACAGGGCTTACGAGCAGTACTTC

J gene: TRBJ2-1
D gene: .
V gene: TRBV6-5
clone size: many
CDR3 protein: CASRYVGGNEQFF
CDR3 DNA: TGTGCCAGCAGATATGTTGGAGGCAATGAGCAGTTCTTC

J gene: TRBJ2-5
D gene: TRBD2
V gene: TRBV3-1
clone size: .
CDR3 protein: CASSPLTSGLETQYF
CDR3 DNA: TGTGCCAGCAGCCCGCTGACTAGCGGGTTAGAGACCCAGTACTTC

J gene: TRBJ1-1
D gene: .
V gene: TRBV6-5
clone size: .
CDR3 protein: CASSSGGGQAFF
CDR3 DNA: TGTGCCAGCAGCTCAGGCGGGGGTCAAGCTTTCTTT

J gene: TRBJ2-5
D gene: TRBD2
V gene: TRBV11-2
clone size: few
CDR3 protein: CASSLGDSGAETQYF
CDR3 DNA: TGTGCCAGCAGCTTAGGGGATAGCGGGGCAGAGACCCAGTACTTC

J gene: TRBJ2-5
D gene: .
V gene: TRBV7-2
clone size: .
CDR3 protein: CASSLAPSLQETQYF
CDR3 DNA: TGTGCCAGCAGCTTAGCACCTAGCTTACAAGAGACCCAGTACTTC

J gene: TRBJ1-5
D gene: TRBD1
V gene: TRBV18
clone size: .
CDR3 protein: CASSPGTGKIGQPQHF
CDR3 DNA: TGTGCCAGCTCCCCCGGGACAGGGAAGATTGGTCAGCCCCAGCATTTT

J gene: TRBJ1-1
D gene: .
V gene: TRBV6-1
clone size: .
CDR3 protein: CASSERPGDAFF
CDR3 DNA: TGTGCCAGCAGTGAACGTCCAGGGGATGCTTTCTTT

J gene: TRBJ1-3
D gene: .
V gene: TRBV12-3/TRBV12-4
clone size: .
CDR3 protein: CASKGIGNTIYF
CDR3 DNA: TGTGCCAGCAAGGGGATAGGAAACACCATATATTTT

J gene: TRBJ2-1
D gene: .
V gene: TRBV11-2
clone size: few
CDR3 protein: CASSFSEYNEQFF
CDR3 DNA: TGTGCCAGCAGCTTCTCGGAATACAATGAGCAGTTCTTC

J gene: TRBJ2-3
D gene: .
V gene: TRBV5-5
clone size: many
CDR3 protein: CASSLGGTAGDTQYF
CDR3 DNA: TGTGCCAGCAGCTTGGGGGGGACCGCGGGAGATACGCAGTATTTT

J gene: TRBJ1-6
D gene: TRBD1
V gene: TRBV18
clone size: .
CDR3 protein: CASSPGLNRGSDNSPLHF
CDR3 DNA: TGTGCCAGCTCACCGGGGTTAAACAGGGGATCTGATAATTCACCCCTCCACTTT

J gene: TRBJ2-1
D gene: TRBD2
V gene: TRBV7-2
clone size: .
CDR3 protein: CASSPASGAYNEQFF
CDR3 DNA: TGTGCCAGCAGCCCCGCCAGCGGGGCCTACAATGAGCAGTTCTTC

J gene: TRBJ1-1
D gene: TRBD1
V gene: TRBV29-1
clone size: few
CDR3 protein: CSVDTPGQGNTEAFF
CDR3 DNA: TGCAGCGTCGATACTCCGGGACAGGGGAACACTGAAGCTTTCTTT

J gene: TRBJ1-2
D gene: TRBD1
V gene: TRBV5-1
clone size: few
CDR3 protein: CASSFLGWELGQAPEGYTF
CDR3 DNA: TGCGCCAGCAGCTTTCTTGGTTGGGAACTTGGACAGGCACCGGAGGGCTACACCTTC